The 13 T cell receptor beta chains reported below all come from one sample, sequenced in a study of cytomegalovirus exposure and HLA in healthy donors. This PCR relied on a set of 60 Vbeta primers and 13 Jbeta primers. Produced via immunoSEQ multiplex PCR; TCRdb's table is partial and in-frame only. The table lists over 150,000 clones, over 80% of them singletons, with less than 1.6% in the top ten. Sequenced: PBMCs. The receptors here all came from a girl under 18 in good health and CMV-seropositive.

The chain is built from TRBV18 and TRBJ1-2; no firm D call. The CDR3 runs 14 residues. The V and J ends lost 2 bases and 4 bases respectively, with 11 bases between them. The germline V gene encodes CDR1 KGHSH and CDR2 LQKENI. The DNA of the CDR3 is TGTGCCAGCTCACCAAACGAACAGACCTATGGCTACACCTTC. It yields the protein CASSPNEQTYGYTF.

The chain employs TRBV7-3 and TRBJ1-5; D unresolved. CDR3 size: 13 residues. Germline loops: CDR1 SGHTA, CDR2 FQGTGA. V lost 1 base and J 6 bases, leaving 7 bases between the germline ends. The CDR3 DNA follows: TGTGCCAGCAGCTTAAGGAGCGGTCAGCCCCAGCATTTT. This codes for CASSLRSGQPQHF. Looking up the rest from reference TRBV7-3 and TRBJ1-5 gives the full variable domain: GAGVSQTPSNKVTEKGKYVELRCDPISGHTALYWYRQSLGQGPEFLIYFQGTGAADDSGLPNDRFFAVRPEGSVSTLKIQRTERGDSAVYLCASSLRSGQPQHFGDGTRLSIL.

This chain joins TRBV25-1 and TRBJ1-3; D is perhaps TRBD1 (5 bases). The germline gives CDR1 MGHDK, CDR2 SYGVNS. The CDR3 consists of 16 residues. The ends were cut back, 0 bases at V and 2 bases at J, with 11 bases in the middle. CDR3 in amino acids: CASSEYLTGTGNTIYF. As DNA, the CDR3 is TGTGCCAGCAGTGAATATCTAACAGGAACTGGAAACACCATATATTTT.

This clone was detected only a few times. The J gene is TRBJ2-1, the V gene TRBV7-3; 13 bases are a match to TRBD2. Germline loops: CDR1 SGHTA, CDR2 FQGTGA. V lost 3 bases to trimming and J lost 5 bases; unmatched junction nucleotides: 4. The CDR3 runs to 16 residues. CDR3 nucleotides: TGTGCCAGCAGCTTGTCCGGACTAGCGGGGGACAATGAGCAGTTCTTC. Translating gives CASSLSGLAGDNEQFF. The full variable domain, in which reference TRBV7-3 and TRBJ2-1 provide the parts outside the CDR3, is GAGVSQTPSNKVTEKGKYVELRCDPISGHTALYWYRQSLGQGPEFLIYFQGTGAADDSGLPNDRFFAVRPEGSVSTLKIQRTERGDSAVYLCASSLSGLAGDNEQFFGPGTRLTVL.

V is TRBV30 and J is TRBJ1-2, with a possible D match to TRBD1 (5 bases). This CDR3 has 13 amino acids. The germline V and J ends were trimmed by 1 base and 5 bases, with 11 bases remaining between them. Germline CDR1 GTSNPN, CDR2 SVGIG (reference sequence). The DNA for the CDR3 is TGTGCCTGGAGTGCGGGGGTGAGATATGGCTACACCTTC. Translated: CAWSAGVRYGYTF. Drawing the rest from reference TRBV30 and TRBJ1-2, the complete variable domain is SQTIHQWPATLVQPVGSPLSLECTVEGTSNPNLYWYRQAAGRGLQLLFYSVGIGQISSEVPQNLSASRPQDRQFILSSKKLLLSDSGFYLCAWSAGVRYGYTFGSGTRLTVV.

This clone was counted once. The rearrangement joins TRBV4-3 to TRBJ2-3; 8 bases map to TRBD2. From germline, CDR1 is LGHNA and CDR2 YSLEER. Germline trimming cut 1 base from V and 1 base from J; bases unmatched to any gene: 1. The CDR3 runs 15 residues. DNA of the CDR3: TGCGCCAGCAGCCAAGCGGGGGGGGGCACAGATACGCAGTATTTT. Encoded protein: CASSQAGGGTDTQYF.

CDR3 sequence reads: CASSLGLAADTQYF. The CDR3 bases are TGCGCCAGCAGCCTCGGACTAGCAGCAGATACGCAGTATTTT. The chain combines TRBV5-1 with TRBJ2-3; TRBD2 matches at 8 bases. The V gene's germline CDR1 is SGHRS and CDR2 YFSETQ. V was clipped by 4 bases and J by 4 bases; unmatched bases: 5. CDR3 length: 14 amino acids. The variable domain in full, completed from reference TRBV5-1 and TRBJ2-3, reads KAGVTQTPRYLIKTRGQQVTLSCSPISGHRSVSWYQQTPGQGLQFLFEYFSETQRNKGNFPGRFSGRQFSNSRSEMNVSTLELGDSALYLCASSLGLAADTQYFGPGTRLTVL.

The chain employs TRBV10-2 and TRBJ2-1, with D possibly TRBD2 on 5 matching bases. The CDR3 has 12 amino acids. The germline CDR1 and CDR2 sequences are WSHSY and SAAADI. V was trimmed by 6 bases and J by 7 bases, leaving 10 bases between them. DNA of the CDR3: TGCGCCAGCAGGCGAGGGAAAAATGAGCAGTTCTTC. Its translation is CASRRGKNEQFF.

The chain recombines TRBV5-1 with TRBJ2-3, with 11 nucleotides matching TRBD1. This CDR3 comprises 18 residues. Germline trimming cut 3 bases from V and 0 bases from J; bases unmatched to any gene: 9. The germline CDR1 and CDR2 sequences are SGHRS and YFSETQ. The CDR3, as DNA: TGCGCCAGCAGCTACGGACAGGGGGCTACCTCTAGCACAGATACGCAGTATTTT. It specifies CASSYGQGATSSTDTQYF.

This clone has more than one count but fewer than ten. This chain uses TRBV4-3 with TRBJ2-3; 7 positions match TRBD2. This CDR3 is built from 16 residues. Trimming removed 0 bases from V and 3 bases from J; junction bases left unmatched: 6. From germline, CDR1 is LGHNA and CDR2 YSLEER. Here the CDR3 reads CASSQDEAGQTDTQYF. CDR3 nucleotide sequence: TGCGCCAGCAGCCAAGACGAAGCGGGGCAAACAGATACGCAGTATTTT.

The chain joins TRBV6-1 to TRBJ1-5, with a weak D call TRBD1 (6 bases). V lost 0 bases, J lost 4 bases, and 10 bases lay in between. From germline, CDR1 is MNHNS and CDR2 SASEGT. The CDR3 covers 15 residues. The CDR3: CASSEAPTGNQPQHF. In DNA form, the CDR3 reads TGTGCCAGCAGTGAAGCGCCAACAGGGAATCAGCCCCAGCATTTT.

In this sample, this clone turned up once. Other DNA sequences in the same sample also yield this CDR3. The genes are TRBV19 and TRBJ1-2, with a possible D match to TRBD1 (5 bases). This CDR3 region has 12 residues. Trimming took off 6 bases at V and 2 bases at J, with 7 bases between the two ends. From germline, CDR1 is LNHDA and CDR2 SQIVND (reference sequence). The CDR3 loop is CASSRGNYGYTF. DNA for the CDR3: TGTGCCAGTAGCCGGGGGAACTATGGCTACACCTTC.

The chain joins TRBV27 to TRBJ2-7; D gene uncertain. This CDR3 region has 14 residues. The germline V gene has CDR1 MNHEY and CDR2 SMNVEV (reference sequence). Trimming cost V 2 bases and J 0 bases, with 8 bases left between them. This chain's CDR3 is CASSLMRSSYEQYF. In DNA form, the CDR3 reads TGTGCCAGCAGTTTAATGCGGAGCTCCTACGAGCAGTACTTC.